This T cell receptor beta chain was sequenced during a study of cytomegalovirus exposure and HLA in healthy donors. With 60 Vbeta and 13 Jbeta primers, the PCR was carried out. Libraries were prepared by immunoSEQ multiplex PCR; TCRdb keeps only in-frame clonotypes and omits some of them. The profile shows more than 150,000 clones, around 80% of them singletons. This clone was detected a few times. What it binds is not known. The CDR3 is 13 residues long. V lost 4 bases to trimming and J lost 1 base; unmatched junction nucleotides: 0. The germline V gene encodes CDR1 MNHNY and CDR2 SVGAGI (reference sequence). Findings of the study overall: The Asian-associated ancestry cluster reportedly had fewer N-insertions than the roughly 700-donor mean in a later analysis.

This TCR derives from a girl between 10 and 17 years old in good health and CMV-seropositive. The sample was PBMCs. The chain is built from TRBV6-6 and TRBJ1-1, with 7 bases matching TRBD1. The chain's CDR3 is CASSWDRNTEAFF. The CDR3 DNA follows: TGTGCCAGCAGTTGGGACAGGAACACTGAAGCTTTCTTT.